The 17 T cell receptor beta chains below were found in one sample sequenced in a study of T cells in tuberculosis. Data came from immunoSEQ multiplex PCR; TCRdb stores just in-frame clones and leaves some out. The sample includes approximately 88,000 clones, approximately 91% seen only once; the top ten take 1.5% to 2%. Sorting used thawed, overnight-rested PBMC stained with anti-CD3, a viability dye and GMM-loaded CD1B tetramer. C32 glucose monomycolate from Rhodococcus equi was loaded onto the CD1B tetramers. Sequencing was carried out using CD1b-GMM tetramer-negative cells sorted from PBMCs. These receptors were taken from an adult woman with latent tuberculosis.

This chain uses TRBV7-6 with TRBJ1-5; unclear D gene. This CDR3 contains 18 residues. With 2 bases removed from V and 1 base from J, the gap between germline ends came to 18 bases. In germline, CDR1 is SGHVS, CDR2 FNYEAQ. CDR3: CASSLQPSGPISNQPQHF. The CDR3 DNA is TGTGCCAGCAGCTTACAGCCCTCTGGGCCGATCAGCAATCAGCCCCAGCATTTT.

This clone was seen a single time. The V gene is TRBV5-1, the J gene TRBJ1-2; 8 bases fit TRBD1. The V gene end was trimmed by 0 bases and the J gene end by 7 bases; junction bases not matched to a gene: 5. This CDR3 comprises 14 residues. The germline CDR1 and CDR2 sequences are SGHRS and YFSETQ. The CDR3 region is CASSLGFGQGGYTF. CDR3 nucleotides: TGCGCCAGCAGCTTGGGTTTTGGACAGGGTGGCTACACCTTC.

The rearrangement uses TRBV11-2 and TRBJ2-1; no firm D call. Trimming stripped 3 bases from V and 5 bases from J, with 14 bases between. The CDR3 runs to 15 residues. Germline-derived CDR1 and CDR2 are SGHAT and FQNNGV. The CDR3 here is CASSFYVLENNEQFF. The CDR3 DNA reads as TGTGCCAGCAGCTTCTATGTGTTGGAGAACAATGAGCAGTTCTTC.

The chain combines TRBV7-2 with TRBJ2-3; D unclear. Germline lookup yields CDR1 SGHTA and CDR2 FQGNSA. Trimming cost V 1 base and J 0 bases, with 8 bases left between them. There are 15 residues in the CDR3. CDR3 DNA: TGTGCCAGCAGCTTAGGCGGAGCTAGCACAGATACGCAGTATTTT. The encoded protein is CASSLGGASTDTQYF.

The V gene is TRBV4-2, the J gene TRBJ2-1; TRBD2 matches at 16 bases. The V gene end was trimmed by 5 bases and the J gene end by 9 bases; junction bases not matched to a gene: 7. The CDR3 runs 16 residues. The germline V gene encodes CDR1 LGHNA and CDR2 YNFKEQ. CDR3 DNA: TGTGCCAGCAGCGCCTCCGGGACTAGCGGGAGGGGTGAGCAGTTCTTC. Translating it yields CASSASGTSGRGEQFF.

This clone occurred a few times. V is TRBV19 and J is TRBJ1-4, with D maybe TRBD1 (5 bases). V lost 5 bases and J lost 8, with 12 bases in between. The CDR3 covers 13 residues. Germline values: CDR1 LNHDA, CDR2 SQIVND (reference sequence). The CDR3 DNA follows: TGTGCCAGTAGTGCAGGGTCACGAGAAAAACTGTTTTTT. Translation: CASSAGSREKLFF. Variable domain in full (rest from reference TRBV19 and TRBJ1-4): DGGITQSPKYLFRKEGQNVTLSCEQNLNHDAMYWYRQDPGQGLRLIYYSQIVNDFQKGDIAEGYSVSREKKESFPLTVTSAQKNPTAFYLCASSAGSREKLFFGSGTQLSVL.

V usage is TRBV29-1 and J usage is TRBJ2-1, with TRBD2 matching 9 bases. Trimming cost V 8 bases and J 8 bases; bases outside gene matches: 13. Germline V CDR1 and CDR2: SQVTM, ANQGSEA. This CDR3 comprises 14 residues. In nucleotides, the CDR3 is TGCAGCACCCAAGCCGGGACTAGCATGGATGAGCAGTTCTTC. Its translation: CSTQAGTSMDEQFF.

Note on this clone: The junction and the germline gene differ at one end; a read error may be behind it. The V call is TRBV30, the J call TRBJ1-2; D ambiguous. This CDR3 region has 13 residues. Germline V gene sequence: CDR1 GTSNPN, CDR2 SVGIG (reference sequence). CDR3 sequence reads: CAWKHVQDYDYTF. The DNA of the CDR3 is TGTGCCTGGAAGCACGTTCAGGATTATGACTACACCTTC.

The chain recombines TRBV18 with TRBJ2-5, with D unclear. The CDR3 extends over 14 amino acids. Trimming removed 1 base at V and 8 bases at J, with 14 bases between. Germline CDR1 is KGHSH and CDR2 is LQKENI. The CDR3 region is CASSPQNAAVTQYF. CDR3 DNA sequence: TGTGCCAGCTCACCACAGAACGCGGCCGTAACCCAGTACTTC. Using reference TRBV18 and TRBJ2-5 for the parts outside the CDR3, the full variable domain is NAGVMQNPRHLVRRRGQEARLRCSPMKGHSHVYWYRQLPEEGLKFMVYLQKENIIDESGMPKERFSAEFPKEGPSILRIQQVVRGDSAAYFCASSPQNAAVTQYFGPGTRLLVL.

The chain recombines TRBV30 with TRBJ1-1, with D unclear. Germline CDR1 reads GTSNPN; CDR2 reads SVGIG (reference sequence). The germline V and J ends were trimmed by 4 bases and 0 bases, with 9 bases remaining between them. The CDR3 is 13 residues long. The CDR3 bases are TGTGCCTGGACCCGGTCAATGAACACTGAAGCTTTCTTT. It specifies CAWTRSMNTEAFF.

This rearrangement joins TRBV7-2 to TRBJ2-1; 12 bases match TRBD1. Unmatched junction bases numbered 5, after V lost 2 bases and J lost 6 bases. The CDR3 extends over 16 amino acids. CDR1 and CDR2 from the germline V gene are SGHTA and FQGNSA. CDR3 coding DNA: TGTGCCAGCAGCTTACTCCGGGACAGGGGGCTCAATGAGCAGTTCTTC. Translated, it gives CASSLLRDRGLNEQFF.

The genes are TRBV19 and TRBJ2-5, with TRBD1 as a possible D gene (5 bases). This CDR3 is 13 amino acids long. V lost 8 bases to trimming and J lost 9 bases, with 19 bases between them. Germline V lookup: CDR1 LNHDA, CDR2 SQIVND (reference sequence). Here the CDR3 DNA reads TGTGCCAGTTCCAGGGTAGCCAAGAGACCCCAGTACTTC. Its protein is CASSRVAKRPQYF. Variable domain in full (rest from reference TRBV19 and TRBJ2-5): DGGITQSPKYLFRKEGQNVTLSCEQNLNHDAMYWYRQDPGQGLRLIYYSQIVNDFQKGDIAEGYSVSREKKESFPLTVTSAQKNPTAFYLCASSRVAKRPQYFGPGTRLLVL.

The chain is built from TRBV19 and TRBJ1-4, with 10 bases fitting TRBD1. Germline CDR1 is LNHDA and CDR2 is SQIVND (reference sequence). CDR3 length equals 15 residues. Trimming at V came to 5 bases and at J to 10 bases, leaving 10 bases not matched to a gene. As DNA, the CDR3 is TGTGCCAGTAGTCCACCGGACAGGGGGGATAGAAAACTGTTTTTT. Translation gives CASSPPDRGDRKLFF.

This clone was seen only once. The chain's CDR3 is CASSPGLEETQYF. For the CDR3, the DNA is TGTGCCAGCAGTCCGGGACTTGAAGAGACCCAGTACTTC. The rearrangement uses TRBV7-2 and TRBJ2-5; TRBD2 might be the D (6 bases). Germline lookup yields CDR1 SGHTA and CDR2 FQGNSA. CDR3 length: 13 amino acids. Trimming cost V 6 bases and J 3 bases, with 11 bases left between them.

The chain combines TRBV5-1 with TRBJ2-2; D might be TRBD1 (5 bases). CDR3 size: 17 residues. V lost 2 bases to trimming and J lost 6 bases, with 20 bases between them. The germline V gene has CDR1 SGHRS and CDR2 YFSETQ. The chain's CDR3 is CASSFNRSPTAPGELFF. CDR3 DNA: TGCGCCAGCAGCTTCAACAGGTCACCTACAGCACCCGGGGAGCTGTTTTTT.

The chain recombines TRBV15 with TRBJ1-6; 7 bases line up with TRBD1. CDR1 and CDR2 (germline): LNHNV, YYDKDF (reference sequence). The V gene end was trimmed by 0 bases and the J gene end by 10 bases; junction bases not matched to a gene: 6. The CDR3 extends over 15 amino acids. CDR3 in amino acids: CATSRDDRVDSPLHF. In DNA, the CDR3 is TGTGCCACCAGCAGAGACGACAGGGTAGACTCACCCCTCCACTTT.

The chain employs TRBV13 and TRBJ1-6; 10 bases are a match to TRBD1. Trimming cost V 4 bases and J 2 bases; bases outside gene matches: 5. This CDR3 spans 17 amino acids. The germline V gene encodes CDR1 PRHDT and CDR2 FYEKMQ (reference sequence). The CDR3 sequence: CASSSRDRGAYNSPLHF. In DNA, the CDR3 is TGTGCCAGCAGCTCCCGGGACAGGGGAGCCTATAATTCACCCCTCCACTTT.